This T cell receptor beta chain is drawn from a study of blood T cell repertoires in COVID-19. Study in general: COVID-19 samples collected from the United States, Italy and Spain covered acute and convalescent phases.

Using immunoSEQ multiplex PCR, the repertoire was profiled, and TCRdb retains in-frame clones only, with some absent. Among roughly 360,000 clones listed, about four fifths were seen once. Germline CDR1 and CDR2: SQVTM and ANQGSEA. The V end was cut by 5 bases, the J end by 5 bases, with 12 bases between. The CDR3 consists of 12 residues. This TCR came from a woman aged 45-65 years who had recovered from COVID-19. Sequencing was performed on PBMCs or T cells enriched from blood (not recorded which). This rearrangement joins TRBV29-1 to TRBJ1-2, with a possible D match to TRBD1 (5 bases). The CDR3 coding sequence is TGCAGCGTTTGCAGGGATTGGTATGGCTACACCTTC. Encoded protein: CSVCRDWYGYTF. Full variable domain (rest looked up from reference TRBV29-1 and TRBJ1-2): SAVISQKPSRDICQRGTSLTIQCQVDSQVTMMFWYRQQPGQSLTLIATANQGSEATYESGFVIDKFPISRPNLTFSTLTVSNMSPEDSSIYLCSVCRDWYGYTFGSGTRLTVV.